This T cell receptor beta chain comes out of a study of PD-L1 blockade in urothelial cancer. Study-wide background: Patients, treated from about 2014 onward, received atezolizumab 1,200 mg intravenously every 3 weeks. Blood-derived samples held a median approximately 140,000 T cells. Notes on the study in general: Below-median pretreatment blood TCR clonality predicted better survival. Those with durable benefit had larger increases in tumor-associated blood clones at 3 weeks.

The CDR3 has 14 amino acids. V was clipped by 7 bases and J by 4 bases, with 14 bases between them. Germline loops: CDR1 LNHDA, CDR2 SQIVND (reference sequence). Concerning this clone: Antigen unknown.

TCRdb's table, derived via immunoSEQ multiplex PCR, lists solely in-frame clones and lacks some. The sample lists 71,000 or so clones; 85% to 90% were seen once. The V gene is TRBV19, the J gene TRBJ1-3; possibly TRBD1 for D (5 bases). This sample comprised PBMCs, obtained around atezolizumab (anti-PD-L1) treatment. The origin of this receptor is a man aged 60 to 75 with urothelial cancer. The CDR3 loop reads CASNKQVSGNTIYF. CDR3 DNA: TGTGCCAGTAATAAACAGGTTTCCGGAAACACCATATATTTT.